This is a list of T cell receptor beta chains from one sample in a study of CD8+CD57+ T cells in acquired aplastic anemia. TCRdb re-called the reads with MiXCR, one entry per CDR3 protein. The sample has 170,000 or so distinct CDR3 sequences, about 48% seen once. Sequencing input: sorted CD4+, CD8+, or CD8+CD57+ T cells (not recorded which) from PBMCs. The receptors were sampled from a human donor with aplastic anemia. Both conserved end residues are part of each CDR3. A D gene is named only where the DNA matches it firmly. The size entry is marked missing in some rows and otherwise reads once, few, many or a size class.

V	J	size	D	CDR3	DNA
TRBV5-6	TRBJ2-7	many	-	CASRRDGFRPYEQYF	TGTGCCAGCAGACGTGACGGATTTAGACCCTACGAGCAGTACTTC
TRBV7-9	TRBJ2-3	once	TRBD1	CASSLTRTGGTDTQYF	TGTGCCAGCAGCTTAACGAGGACAGGAGGCACAGATACGCAGTATTTT
TRBV2	TRBJ2-7	many	-	CASSEGHISYEQYF	TGTGCCAGCAGTGAAGGCCACATCTCCTACGAGCAGTACTTC
TRBV7-8	TRBJ1-1	many	-	CASSFGRDSGVEDTEAFF	TGTGCCAGCAGCTTTGGACGGGACTCGGGGGTAGAGGACACTGAAGCTTTCTTT
TRBV19	TRBJ1-1	many	-	CASSTPTLEAFF	TGTGCCAGTAGTACCCCGACTTTGGAAGCTTTCTTT
TRBV11-2	TRBJ1-2	-	-	CASSVDSGLGYGYTF	TGTGCCAGCAGCGTGGACTCGGGGCTCGGCTATGGCTACACCTTC
TRBV30	TRBJ2-7	many	-	CAWDAGQLGEQYF	TGTGCCTGGGATGCGGGACAATTGGGCGAGCAGTACTTC
TRBV20-1	TRBJ2-3	-	-	CSASPAGTDTQYF	TGCAGTGCTAGTCCAGCGGGCACAGATACGCAGTATTTT
TRBV10-3	TRBJ2-7	-	-	CAIMKAPESSYEQYF	TGTGCCATCATGAAAGCTCCCGAAAGCTCCTACGAGCAGTACTTC
TRBV6-1	TRBJ2-1	-	-	CASSRTAYNEQFF	TGTGCCAGCAGCAGGACAGCTTACAATGAGCAGTTCTTC
TRBV20-1	TRBJ2-5	-	-	CSARFGRSAQYF	TGCAGTGCTAGATTTGGGAGATCGGCCCAGTACTTC
TRBV2	TRBJ1-6	-	-	CARSQGTNSPLHF	TGTGCCCGTAGCCAGGGGACGAATTCACCCCTCCACTTT